Listed below are T cell receptor beta chains from one sample, sequenced in a study of T cell repertoires in cytomegalovirus infection. TCRdb reanalysed the reads using MiXCR and keeps one entry per CDR3 protein. The top ten hold about 14% of the sample, which has some 250,000 distinct CDR3 sequences, approximately 8.3% seen once. Source material: PBMCs. These receptor sequences come from a human donor in good health (CMV status not recorded). Some clones in this sample may be carry-over from other donors' samples. Each CDR3 is given with its conserved first and last residue. A D gene is named only where the DNA matches it firmly. Part of the rows lack a size; the others show once, few, many or a class for expanded clones.

J gene | V gene | D gene | clone size | CDR3 DNA | CDR3 protein
TRBJ2-7 | TRBV6-2/TRBV6-3 | - | many | TGTGCCAGCAGTACCCTCCGAGCCGCGATTTACGAGCAGTACTTC | CASSTLRAAIYEQYF
TRBJ2-1 | TRBV19 | - | few | TGTGCCAGTAGTATGGCGAGGAAGATGAATGAGCAGTTCTTC | CASSMARKMNEQFF
TRBJ1-1 | TRBV7-2 | - | many | TGTGCCAGCAGCTTAAATGACGGGAACACTGAAGCTTTCTTT | CASSLNDGNTEAFF
TRBJ2-6 | TRBV7-6 | TRBD2 | many | TGTGCCAGCAGCTTGGGGGCAGCGGGGGGGCTCGGGGCCAACGTCCTGACTTTC | CASSLGAAGGLGANVLTF
TRBJ1-2 | TRBV11-2 | TRBD1 | many | TGTGCCAGCAGCCTTCTACGGACAGGGTCTCATGGCTACACCTTC | CASSLLRTGSHGYTF
TRBJ1-2 | TRBV7-2 | TRBD1 | - | TGTGCCAGCAGCATAGGACAGGGGGGGAACTATGGCTACACCTTC | CASSIGQGGNYGYTF
TRBJ1-1 | TRBV7-4 | - | many | TGTGCCAGCAGTCGCCTCAGGGGAACTGAAGCTTTCTTT | CASSRLRGTEAFF
TRBJ2-3 | TRBV5-5 | - | many | TGTGCCAGCAGCCTCCGGACATGGGGGAGCACAGATACGCAGTATTTT | CASSLRTWGSTDTQYF
TRBJ1-5 | TRBV28 | - | - | TGTGCCACCACGACAGCTTTAAGCAATCAGCCCCAGCATTTT | CATTTALSNQPQHF
TRBJ2-1 | TRBV12-3/TRBV12-4 | TRBD2 | many | TGTGCCAGCAGCCCCCGGGTGCGGGGGGTTCGGGAGCAGTTCTTC | CASSPRVRGVREQFF
TRBJ1-1 | TRBV6-2/TRBV6-3 | - | few | TGTGCCAGCAGTTACCCCCATTTACGGCCCAGAGACAGGATGAACACTGAAGCTTTCTTT | CASSYPHLRPRDRMNTEAFF
TRBJ1-2 | TRBV7-2 | TRBD1 | many | TGTGCCAGCAGAGGGACCCATAGGACAGGAGGTGGCTACACCTTC | CASRGTHRTGGGYTF
TRBJ1-1 | TRBV7-9 | - | many | TGTGCCAGCAGCTCCTTGCACGTGAACACTGAAGCTTTCTTT | CASSSLHVNTEAFF
TRBJ1-1 | TRBV30 | TRBD1 | few | TGTGCCTGGAGTCAGGGGGTGGTTGAAGCTTTCTTT | CAWSQGVVEAFF
TRBJ2-4 | TRBV7-2 | TRBD2 | many | TGTGCCAGCAGCTTAAGCGGGGGGCAGAGCTTC | CASSLSGGQSF
TRBJ1-2 | TRBV29-1 | - | - | TGCAGCGTATCGAAGTCGGACTCGGGGGGCTATGGCTACACCTTC | CSVSKSDSGGYGYTF
TRBJ2-7 | TRBV20-1 | - | many | TGCAGTGCTAGAGATCGGGTAGTACCTTCCTACGAGCAGTACTTC | CSARDRVVPSYEQYF
TRBJ1-2 | TRBV30 | - | - | TGTGCCTGGAGTGTTGCAGGGTCTGGCTACACCTTC | CAWSVAGSGYTF
TRBJ1-1 | TRBV19 | - | - | TGTGCCAGTAGTGCTAACAGGGATGTAAGAACTGAAGCTTTCTTT | CASSANRDVRTEAFF
TRBJ2-1 | TRBV19 | - | many | TGTGCCAGTAGTATCTCACACCAGCAGGCGACCTCCAATGAGCAGTTCTTC | CASSISHQQATSNEQFF
TRBJ1-5 | TRBV12-3/TRBV12-4 | - | many | TGTGCCAGCACGAACGGGGGCGCCCGGAGCAATCAGCCCCAGCATTTT | CASTNGGARSNQPQHF
TRBJ2-1 | TRBV6-2/TRBV6-3 | - | many | TGTGCCAGCAGTACGGCCGGTGAAAGCTCCTACAATGAGCAGTTCTTC | CASSTAGESSYNEQFF
TRBJ2-3 | TRBV7-9 | TRBD2 | - | TGTGCCAGCACTTCAGCGGGGGGGTTTCGCACAGATACGCAGTATTTT | CASTSAGGFRTDTQYF
TRBJ1-5 | TRBV28 | TRBD1 | many | TGTGCCAGCAGCCGGACAGGGGGCAGGGTTCAGCCCCAGCATTTT | CASSRTGGRVQPQHF
TRBJ1-1 | TRBV18 | - | - | TGTGCCAGCTCACCACAAGGGGTTGAAGCTTTCTTT | CASSPQGVEAFF
TRBJ1-5 | TRBV12-3/TRBV12-4 | - | many | TGTGCCAGCAGTTTAGGACATAGCAATCAGCCCCAGCATTTT | CASSLGHSNQPQHF
TRBJ2-1 | TRBV7-2 | - | many | TGTGCCAGCAGGGGGACTTTAGGGGACCACGGTGAGCAGTTCTTC | CASRGTLGDHGEQFF
TRBJ2-7 | TRBV5-1 | - | few | TGCGCCAGCAGCTTGTTCTGGGCTGGCTACGAGCAGTACTTC | CASSLFWAGYEQYF
TRBJ1-4 | TRBV7-7 | - | many | TGTGCCAGCAGCCCCGGGCTCAATGAAAAACTGTTTTTT | CASSPGLNEKLFF
TRBJ1-1 | TRBV4-2 | - | many | TGTGCCAGCAGCACAAGGCAGAGCAGGGGGAACACTGAAGCTTTCTTT | CASSTRQSRGNTEAFF
TRBJ1-1 | TRBV12-3/TRBV12-4 | TRBD1 | - | TGTGCCAGCACTCCAGGGACAGCGAACACTGAAGCTTTCTTT | CASTPGTANTEAFF
TRBJ2-3 | TRBV7-9 | - | many | TGTGCCAGCAGCTTAATAGGAGTTAGTACAGATACGCAGTATTTT | CASSLIGVSTDTQYF
TRBJ1-3 | TRBV5-6 | - | - | TGTGCCAGCTCCCAAGTGGACTTAGGAAACACCATATATTTT | CASSQVDLGNTIYF
TRBJ1-1 | TRBV7-9 | - | many | TGTGCCAGCAGTCCTCCAGGGGTTGCCACTGAAGCTTTCTTT | CASSPPGVATEAFF
TRBJ2-7 | TRBV20-1 | - | few | TGCAGTGCTATGTCTCAGGGGGGGCGGGGGGCCCGTGGCGAGCAGTACTTC | CSAMSQGGRGARGEQYF
TRBJ1-6 | TRBV7-2 | - | many | TGTGCCAGCAGCTTAGCGGGTTTTAATTCACCCCTCCACTTT | CASSLAGFNSPLHF
TRBJ1-2 | TRBV10-3 | TRBD1 | - | TGTGCCATCAGTGTGGGACAGGGCGGCTATGGCTACACCTTC | CAISVGQGGYGYTF
TRBJ1-5 | TRBV7-8 | - | many | TGTGCCAGCAGCTTCCGTGGCAATCAGCCCCAGCATTTT | CASSFRGNQPQHF
TRBJ2-3 | TRBV7-7 | - | - | TGTGCCAGCACCACCCGCCCTGGAGATACGCAGTATTTT | CASTTRPGDTQYF
TRBJ2-4 | TRBV6-2/TRBV6-3 | - | - | TGTGCCAGCAGTTACAACGGGGGCTGGAACATTCAGTACTTC | CASSYNGGWNIQYF
TRBJ2-3 | TRBV10-3 | - | - | TGTGCCATCAGTGAGGGTAGCGGAGTGCTCACAGATACGCAGTATTTT | CAISEGSGVLTDTQYF
TRBJ2-2 | TRBV19 | TRBD2 | few | TGTGCCAGTAGTACTAGCGGAACGAACACCGGGGAGCTGTTTTTT | CASSTSGTNTGELFF
TRBJ2-4 | TRBV7-2 | - | many | TGTGCCAGCAGCTTAGCGGGCCGTGCAGTGGGGGCCCAAAACATTCAGTACTTC | CASSLAGRAVGAQNIQYF
TRBJ1-4 | TRBV28 | TRBD1 | - | TGTGCCAGCAGTCCACCAGGACAGGGGGAAAAACTGTTTTTT | CASSPPGQGEKLFF
TRBJ2-7 | TRBV7-2 | TRBD2 | many | TGTGCCAGCAGCCGTACTCCGGGACTAGCGGGAGAAGGATACGAGCAGTACTTC | CASSRTPGLAGEGYEQYF